This TCR beta chain originates from a study of PD-1 blockade in classical Hodgkin lymphoma. Study overall: Patients were infused with nivolumab 3 mg/kg every 2 weeks.

The ends were cut back, 6 bases at V and 2 bases at J, with 10 bases in the middle. CDR3 length: 13 residues. Germline V gene data show CDR1 as MNHEY and CDR2 as SVGAGI. The time point was: cycle 4 day 1 (C4D1), after more than five weeks of nivolumab. All trial patients relapsed after autologous stem cell transplantation. Complete response, partial response or progressive disease was recorded as best response. Using immunoSEQ multiplex PCR, the repertoire was profiled, and TCRdb retains in-frame clones only, with some absent. The sample contains approximately 45,000 clones, roughly 65% of which appear only once.

The gene calls are TRBV6-5 and TRBJ1-2; D perhaps matches TRBD1 (5 bases). This TCR derives from a human donor with classical Hodgkin lymphoma. Sequenced material: peripheral blood mononuclear cells (PBMCs), taken before the fourth cycle of nivolumab. CDR3 DNA: TGTGCCAGCAGCCGGGGACTGAACTATGGCTACACCTTC. Amino acids: CASSRGLNYGYTF.